This record covers a single T cell receptor beta chain. This clonotype was counted many times. Its antigen remains undetermined. No base-level quality is on record; no much larger clone is a single base apart. The germline V gene yields MNHEY for CDR1 and SVGEGT for CDR2. The CDR3 covers 16 residues, taking in both the cysteine and the phenylalanine. Only the CDR3 portion is preserved as DNA: 48 bases, with reading frame beginning at the first base. V is shortened by 4 bases, J by 0 bases, and the region joining them spans 13 bases. Library prep was done by PCR. Reads for this sample came from an Illumina HiSeq 2500. Molecular barcoding was employed in the preparation of TCR libraries, with unique molecular identifiers being used to normalize TCRbeta repertoire quantification. TCRdb reprocessing: public reads trimmed at Q25 with fastp, clones called with MiXCR, in-frame beta chains kept. Under each unique CDR3 protein, matching rows form one entry showing the most common genes and DNA. This sample lists around 500,000 distinct CDR3 sequences; around 13% were detected once. The ten largest account for 5% to 6% of the sample.

The sample comes from a study of T-cell reconstitution after alpha-beta-depleted transplantation in children (dated by TCRdb to about 2016). Background for the entire study: The study quantitatively tracked T-cell immune reconstitution after TCRalphabeta/CD19-depleted allogeneic hematopoietic cell transplantation in children using TCR repertoire profiling.

The V and J genes are TRBV6-2 or TRBV6-3 and TRBJ1-5; a tentative D call is TRBD1 (5 bases match). The TCR originated in a human donor who donated a stem cell graft to a child with combined immunodeficiency. The sample was PBMCs from the stem cell graft donor, taken from the stem cell graft. CDR3 reads: CASSSKTAYSNQPQHF. DNA sequence: TGTGCCAGCAGTTCCAAGACAGCGTATAGCAATCAGCCCCAGCATTTT.